This TCR beta chain was retrieved from a study of blood T cell repertoires in COVID-19. Background on the study: Spain, Italy and the United States supplied samples that represented acute and convalescent COVID-19. PBMCs, B-cell-depleted T cells, or T cells provided the cDNA or gDNA that made up the material.

Per the original methods: Estimated nucleated cell counts came from reference gene primer amplification. Clones were read by immunoSEQ multiplex PCR, and TCRdb kept only the in-frame ones, dropping some. V, J and clone size reflect that table, while D and trimming were determined from the DNA. The table has fewer than 200,000 clones, 65% to 90% seen once. CDR1 and CDR2 (germline): ENHRY, SYGVKD. V lost 6 bases, J lost 0 bases, and 7 bases stayed unmatched. The CDR3 consists of 15 residues. The chain couples TRBV10-3 to TRBJ1-2; 7 bases are shared with TRBD1. Input material: peripheral blood. This TCR was sampled from a man aged 50-59 years with active or convalescent COVID-19. The CDR3 region is CAIRATGTANYGYTF. DNA for the CDR3: TGTGCCATCAGGGCCACCGGGACAGCTAACTATGGCTACACCTTC.